This T cell receptor (beta chain) was sequenced in a study of shared clonotypes between healthy human individuals. Study overall: Per donor, CD8 memory used one plate, CD8 naive used two, CD4 memory used three and CD4 naive used three.

For each subset, genomic DNA was distributed in equal portions over several immunoSEQ plates. The table came from immunoSEQ multiplex PCR; TCRdb's copy has only in-frame clones and leaves some out. Of around 1.1 million clones in the sample, approximately 78% were seen once. CDR1 SGHNT and CDR2 YYREEE come from the germline V gene (reference sequence). Trimming removed 1 base from V and 0 bases from J, with 8 bases in between. The CDR3 length is 14 residues. This clone was counted a single time. Its antigen is as yet unknown. The sample carries other DNA sequences with the same CDR3. Findings and limits, study-wide: Estimated clonotype richness was generally higher in naive than memory subsets. Rarefaction demonstrated incomplete sorted-subset sequencing despite large depth.

The V and J genes are TRBV5-4 and TRBJ2-7, with D hard to call. Sequencing was done on a sample of memory CD4+ T cells from PBMCs. Noted subset: CD45RA-negative fraction. The sequence derives from a young man in good health. Some clones in this sample may be carry-over from other donors' samples. CDR3 in amino acids: CASSLKGSSYEQYF. Here the CDR3 DNA reads TGTGCCAGCAGCTTGAAAGGAAGCTCCTACGAGCAGTACTTC.